The 6 T cell receptor beta chains in this list originate from one sample, sequenced in a study of blood T cell repertoires in COVID-19. Assay: immunoSEQ multiplex PCR; the TCRdb copy retains only in-frame clones and omits some. Here the sample spans 99,000 or so clones, 81% being singletons. The sequencing sample was made of peripheral blood. The receptor source for this set is a man older than 75 with acute or convalescent COVID-19.

A few counts support this clone. The chain links TRBV5-6 to TRBJ1-1; TRBD1 agrees at 7 bases. V dropped 4 bases and J dropped 5; count of bases not matched to a gene: 11. CDR3 size: 15 residues. Germline V lookup: CDR1 SGHDT, CDR2 YYEEEE. The CDR3 region has the DNA TGTGCCAGCAGCACGTGGCAGGGGGTATTAACTGAAGCTTTCTTT. It codes for CASSTWQGVLTEAFF.

The J gene is TRBJ2-1, the V gene TRBV2; D not resolved. This CDR3 is built from 13 residues. The V gene lost 6 bases and the J gene lost 10 bases, with 16 bases spanning the gap. The germline V gene has CDR1 SNHLY and CDR2 FYNNEI. CDR3 region: CASSTNQATEQFF. In DNA, the CDR3 is TGTGCCAGCAGCACAAATCAGGCTACCGAGCAGTTCTTC.

The chain combines TRBV29-1 with TRBJ1-4, with D hard to call. CDR1 is SQVTM and CDR2 is ANQGSEA in the germline V gene. Between the trimmed V and J ends, which lost 6 bases and 0 bases, there was a span of 14 bases. The CDR3 sequence is 15 residues long. CDR3 bases: TGCAGCGTCGGCCGGGGATCAGCAACTAATGAAAAACTGTTTTTT. Translation gives CSVGRGSATNEKLFF.

The rearrangement links TRBV5-8 to TRBJ2-2; 8 bases match TRBD1. CDR1 SGHTS and CDR2 YDEGEE come from the germline V gene. The trim removed 4 bases at V and 4 bases at J, leaving 15 bases unmatched. This CDR3 contains 18 residues. DNA of the CDR3: TGTGCCAGCAGCCCCGAGACAGGGGCCTGGGGGGTCACCGGGGAGCTGTTTTTT. Translated: CASSPETGAWGVTGELFF.

V gene TRBV5-6 combines with J gene TRBJ2-7, with D unresolved. The CDR3 totals 14 residues. Trimming shortened V by 1 base and J by 0 bases, and 8 bases separated the two germline ends. Germline-derived CDR1 and CDR2 are SGHDT and YYEEEE. The CDR3 here is CASSLFWLSYEQYF. The CDR3 DNA follows: TGTGCCAGCAGCTTGTTTTGGCTCTCCTACGAGCAGTACTTC.

Here the CDR3 reads CASSWTGGANYGYTF. CDR3 sequence (DNA): TGTGCCAGCAGTTGGACAGGGGGCGCTAACTATGGCTACACCTTC. The rearrangement links TRBV28 to TRBJ1-2, with TRBD1 identical over 11 bases. Losses at the gene ends were 4 bases for V and 0 bases for J; bases not matched to a gene: 1. CDR1 is MDHEN and CDR2 is SYDVKM in the germline V gene. CDR3 length equals 15 residues.